This T cell receptor beta chain was sequenced in a study of human T cells and chemical hapten exposure. Study conclusions and caveats: The study found that DPC sensitization did not change TCRs above 1 in 1000 frequency.

The study extracted total RNA from unfractionated whole blood. This clonotype has a handful of counts. No antigen is known for it. The V and J ends lost 2 bases and 3 bases respectively, with 13 bases between them. The CDR3 consists of 16 residues. Germline CDR1 is SGHVS and CDR2 is FQNEAQ. Per the authors' pipeline: The median was roughly 100,000 TCRs per sample, ranging about 20,000 to 690,600. TCRdb re-derived calls from the 5' RACE reads in MiXCR, one entry per CDR3 protein. The V and J calls come from TCRdb's annotation, not from the publication. Of more than 75,000 distinct CDR3 sequences detected, approximately 15% appear once; the ten largest clones hold 6.5% to 7%.

The chain uses TRBV7-8 and TRBJ1-4; no clear D gene. The clonotype comes from a female donor in good health. The CDR3 region has the DNA TGTGCCAGCAGCTTAAGTAGGGCAGTAGCTAATGAAAAACTGTTTTTT. Amino acids: CASSLSRAVANEKLFF. Variable domain in full (rest from reference TRBV7-8 and TRBJ1-4): GAGVSQSPRYKVAKRGQDVALRCDPISGHVSLFWYQQALGQGPEFLTYFQNEAQLDKSGLPSDRFFAERPEGSVSTLKIQRTQQEDSAVYLCASSLSRAVANEKLFFGSGTQLSVL.